Sequencing of this T cell receptor (beta chain) was carried out in a study of response to subunit inactivated influenza vaccine. CDR3 length equals 16 residues. Germline assignment: CDR1 MNHNS and CDR2 SASEGT. Germline trimming cut 5 bases from V and 2 bases from J; bases unmatched to any gene: 8. A single record per CDR3 protein comes from TCRdb applying MiXCR to the RT-PCR reads. The table has 300,000 to 350,000 distinct CDR3 sequences, 20% to 25% seen once; the top ten hold 10%. This clonotype originated in a man in his fifties or sixties who received an inactivated influenza vaccine. This specimen consisted of PBMCs from blood, obtained 21 months after vaccination. The rearrangement uses TRBV6-1 and TRBJ2-1, with 8 bases matching TRBD2. CDR3 DNA: TGTGCCAGCAGTATAATAACTAGCGGAACCTACAATGAGCAGTTCTTC. This codes for CASSIITSGTYNEQFF.